This TCR beta chain stems from a study of shared clonotypes between healthy human individuals. Overall study context: A couple of women and three men aged 18 to 49 served as donors.

Whole-study findings and limits: Researchers sampled blood only, noting tissue repertoires likely differ. A handful of donors held about 4.6% of naive CD4 clonotypes in common.

Profiling relied on immunoSEQ multiplex PCR, and the TCRdb table lists in-frame clones only, not all of them. The table shows about 2.4 million clones, with more than 80% occurring only once. Germline-derived CDR1 and CDR2 are SGHRS and YFSETQ. V was pared by 3 bases and J by 7 bases, with 12 bases of the junction left unmatched. The CDR3 has 16 amino acids. Details on this clone: Its matching antigen is unknown.

The clonotype was recovered from a man younger than 30 in good health. The sample taken for sequencing was naive CD4+ T cells sorted from blood. Described subset: CD45RA+ positively selected. The chain combines TRBV5-1 with TRBJ2-1, with 8 bases that match TRBD2. The CDR3 DNA follows: TGCGCCAGCAGCTCCCAGCTACTCTTAGCGGGAAATGAGCAGTTCTTC. It specifies CASSSQLLLAGNEQFF. Full variable domain (missing parts from reference TRBV5-1 and TRBJ2-1): KAGVTQTPRYLIKTRGQQVTLSCSPISGHRSVSWYQQTPGQGLQFLFEYFSETQRNKGNFPGRFSGRQFSNSRSEMNVSTLELGDSALYLCASSSQLLLAGNEQFFGPGTRLTVL.